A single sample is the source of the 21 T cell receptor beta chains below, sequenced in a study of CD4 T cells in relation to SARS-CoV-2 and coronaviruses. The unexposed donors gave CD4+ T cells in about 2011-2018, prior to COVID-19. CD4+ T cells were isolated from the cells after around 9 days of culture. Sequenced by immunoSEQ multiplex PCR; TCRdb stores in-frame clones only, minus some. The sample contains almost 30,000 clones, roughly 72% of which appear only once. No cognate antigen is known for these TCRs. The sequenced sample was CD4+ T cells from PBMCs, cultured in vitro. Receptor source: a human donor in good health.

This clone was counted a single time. As DNA, the CDR3 is TGTGCCAGTACCATGGGACAGGGCCAGGAAAAACTGTTTTTT. Protein: CASTMGQGQEKLFF. This chain uses TRBV19 with TRBJ1-4; 9 nucleotides line up with TRBD1. Germline CDR1 reads LNHDA; CDR2 reads SQIVND (reference sequence). J lost 8 bases, V lost 7 bases, and 8 bases had no gene match. There are 14 residues in the CDR3.

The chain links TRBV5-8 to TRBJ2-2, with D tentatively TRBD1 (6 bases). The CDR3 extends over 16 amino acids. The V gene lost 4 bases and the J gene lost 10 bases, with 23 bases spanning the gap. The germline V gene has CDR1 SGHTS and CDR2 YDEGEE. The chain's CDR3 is CASSDGRQDWGEELFF. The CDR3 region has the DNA TGTGCCAGCAGCGACGGACGACAGGATTGGGGCGAGGAGCTGTTTTTT.

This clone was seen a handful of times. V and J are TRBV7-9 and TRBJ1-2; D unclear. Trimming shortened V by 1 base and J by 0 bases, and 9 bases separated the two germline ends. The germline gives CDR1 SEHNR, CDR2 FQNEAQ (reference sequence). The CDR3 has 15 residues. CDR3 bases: TGTGCCAGCAGCTTAGATTCAGGAACTAACTATGGCTACACCTTC. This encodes CASSLDSGTNYGYTF.

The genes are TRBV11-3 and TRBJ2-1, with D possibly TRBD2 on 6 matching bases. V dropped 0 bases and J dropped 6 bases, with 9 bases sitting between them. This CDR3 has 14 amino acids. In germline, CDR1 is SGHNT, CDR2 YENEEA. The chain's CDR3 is CASSLEATSNEQFF. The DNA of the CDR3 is TGTGCCAGCAGCTTAGAGGCGACTAGCAATGAGCAGTTCTTC.

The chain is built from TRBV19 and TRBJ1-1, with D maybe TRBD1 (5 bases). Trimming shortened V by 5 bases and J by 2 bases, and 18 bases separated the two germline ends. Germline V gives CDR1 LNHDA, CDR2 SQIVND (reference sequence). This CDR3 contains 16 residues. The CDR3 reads CASSLHAQGTNTEAFF. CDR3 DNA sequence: TGTGCCAGTAGTCTTCATGCGCAAGGGACTAACACTGAAGCTTTCTTT.

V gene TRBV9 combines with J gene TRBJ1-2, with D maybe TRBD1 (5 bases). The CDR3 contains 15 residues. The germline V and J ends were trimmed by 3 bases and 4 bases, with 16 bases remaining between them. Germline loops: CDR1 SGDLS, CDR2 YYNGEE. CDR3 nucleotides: TGTGCCAGCAGCGCCGATGGGGGGGGAATCTATGGCTACACCTTC. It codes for CASSADGGGIYGYTF.

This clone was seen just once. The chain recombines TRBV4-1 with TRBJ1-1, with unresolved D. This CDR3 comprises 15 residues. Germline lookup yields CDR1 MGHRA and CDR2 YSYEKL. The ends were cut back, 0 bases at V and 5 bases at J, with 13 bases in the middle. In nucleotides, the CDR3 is TGCGCCAGCAGCCAAGATAAGGGTCCGGGGACTGAAGCTTTCTTT. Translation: CASSQDKGPGTEAFF.

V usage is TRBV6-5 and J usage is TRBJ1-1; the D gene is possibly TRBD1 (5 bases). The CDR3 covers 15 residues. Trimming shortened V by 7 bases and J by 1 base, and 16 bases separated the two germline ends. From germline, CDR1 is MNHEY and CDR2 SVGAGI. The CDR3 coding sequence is TGTGCCAGCACCCCCGTGGGGGAAGGGAACACTGAAGCTTTCTTT. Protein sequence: CASTPVGEGNTEAFF.

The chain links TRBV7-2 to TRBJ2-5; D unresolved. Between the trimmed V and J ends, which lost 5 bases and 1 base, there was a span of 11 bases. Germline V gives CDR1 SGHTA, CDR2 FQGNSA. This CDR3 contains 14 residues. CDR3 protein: CASSPEPGQETQYF. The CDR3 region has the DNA TGTGCCAGCAGCCCGGAGCCGGGCCAAGAGACCCAGTACTTC.

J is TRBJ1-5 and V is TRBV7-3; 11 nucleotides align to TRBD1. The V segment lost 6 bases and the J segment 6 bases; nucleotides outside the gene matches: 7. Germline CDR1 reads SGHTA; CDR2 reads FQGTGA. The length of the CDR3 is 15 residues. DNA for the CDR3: TGTGCCAGCAGGCCCGGACAGGGGGCTTTTCAGCCCCAGCATTTT. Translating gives CASRPGQGAFQPQHF.

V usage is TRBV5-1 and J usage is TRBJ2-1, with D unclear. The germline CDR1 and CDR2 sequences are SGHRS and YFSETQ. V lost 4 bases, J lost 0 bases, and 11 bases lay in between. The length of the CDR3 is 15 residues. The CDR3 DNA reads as TGCGCCAGCAGCACCTCCCCGAGCTCCTACAATGAGCAGTTCTTC. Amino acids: CASSTSPSSYNEQFF.

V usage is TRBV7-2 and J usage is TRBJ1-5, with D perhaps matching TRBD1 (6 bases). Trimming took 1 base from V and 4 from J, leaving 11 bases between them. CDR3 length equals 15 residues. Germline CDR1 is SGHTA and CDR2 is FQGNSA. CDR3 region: CASSLGQGMNQPQHF. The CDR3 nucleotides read TGTGCCAGCAGCTTAGGGCAGGGGATGAATCAGCCCCAGCATTTT.

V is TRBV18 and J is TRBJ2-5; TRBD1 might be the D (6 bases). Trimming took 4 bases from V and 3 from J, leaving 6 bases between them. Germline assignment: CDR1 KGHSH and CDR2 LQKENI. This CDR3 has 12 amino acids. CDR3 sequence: CASSRQEETQYF. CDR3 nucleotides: TGTGCCAGCTCACGACAGGAAGAGACCCAGTACTTC.

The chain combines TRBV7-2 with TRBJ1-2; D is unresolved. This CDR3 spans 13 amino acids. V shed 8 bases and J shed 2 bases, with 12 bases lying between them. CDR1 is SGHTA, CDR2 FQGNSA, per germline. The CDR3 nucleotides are TGTGCCAGCGAACCGACGGGAAACTATGGCTACACCTTC. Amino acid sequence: CASEPTGNYGYTF.

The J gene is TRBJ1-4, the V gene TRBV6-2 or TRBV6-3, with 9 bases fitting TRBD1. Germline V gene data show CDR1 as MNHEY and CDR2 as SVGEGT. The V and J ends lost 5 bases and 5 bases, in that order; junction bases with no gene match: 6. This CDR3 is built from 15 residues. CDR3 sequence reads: CASSTLTGGNEKLFF. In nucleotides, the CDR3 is TGTGCCAGCAGTACCCTGACAGGGGGAAATGAAAAACTGTTTTTT.

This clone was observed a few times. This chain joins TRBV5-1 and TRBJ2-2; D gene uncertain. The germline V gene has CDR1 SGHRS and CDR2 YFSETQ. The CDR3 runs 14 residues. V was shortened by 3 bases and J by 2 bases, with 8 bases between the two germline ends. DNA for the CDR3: TGCGCCAGCAGCTCAAACGCCAACACCGGGGAGCTGTTTTTT. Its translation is CASSSNANTGELFF. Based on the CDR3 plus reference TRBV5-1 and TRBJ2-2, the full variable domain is KAGVTQTPRYLIKTRGQQVTLSCSPISGHRSVSWYQQTPGQGLQFLFEYFSETQRNKGNFPGRFSGRQFSNSRSEMNVSTLELGDSALYLCASSSNANTGELFFGEGSRLTVL.

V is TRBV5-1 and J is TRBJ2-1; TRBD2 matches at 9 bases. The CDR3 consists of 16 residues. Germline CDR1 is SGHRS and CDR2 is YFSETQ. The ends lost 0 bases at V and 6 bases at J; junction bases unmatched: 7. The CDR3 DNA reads TGCGCCAGCAGCTTGGAGGCTAGCGGGACCCGCAATGAGCAGTTCTTC. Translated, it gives CASSLEASGTRNEQFF. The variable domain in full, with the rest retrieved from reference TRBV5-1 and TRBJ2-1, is KAGVTQTPRYLIKTRGQQVTLSCSPISGHRSVSWYQQTPGQGLQFLFEYFSETQRNKGNFPGRFSGRQFSNSRSEMNVSTLELGDSALYLCASSLEASGTRNEQFFGPGTRLTVL.

CDR3 nucleotides: TGTGCCATCAGTGAAGCTAGCGGCACCTACAATGAGCAGTTCTTC. This codes for CAISEASGTYNEQFF. This sequence joins TRBV10-3 and TRBJ2-1; 7 nucleotides agree with TRBD2. This CDR3 is 15 amino acids long. Germline lookup yields CDR1 ENHRY and CDR2 SYGVKD. With 3 bases clipped from V and 2 bases from J, the junction kept 4 bases outside the gene matches.

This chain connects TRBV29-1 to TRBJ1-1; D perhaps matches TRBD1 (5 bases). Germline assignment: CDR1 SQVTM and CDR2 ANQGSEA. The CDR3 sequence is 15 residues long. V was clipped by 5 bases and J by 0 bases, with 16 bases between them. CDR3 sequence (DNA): TGCAGCGTTCCTGGGGCAGGACTGATGAACACTGAAGCTTTCTTT. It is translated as CSVPGAGLMNTEAFF.

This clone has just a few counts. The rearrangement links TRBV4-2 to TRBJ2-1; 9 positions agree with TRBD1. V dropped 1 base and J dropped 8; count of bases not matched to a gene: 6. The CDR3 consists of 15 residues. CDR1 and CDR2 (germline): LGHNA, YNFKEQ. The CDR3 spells CASSQGWTGEHEQFF. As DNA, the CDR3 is TGTGCCAGCAGCCAAGGGTGGACAGGGGAGCATGAGCAGTTCTTC.

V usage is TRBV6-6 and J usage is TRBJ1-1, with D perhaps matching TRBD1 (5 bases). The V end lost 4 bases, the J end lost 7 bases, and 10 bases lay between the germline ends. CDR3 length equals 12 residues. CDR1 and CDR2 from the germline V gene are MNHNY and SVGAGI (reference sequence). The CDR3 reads CASSFSQGEAFF. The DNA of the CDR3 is TGTGCCAGCAGTTTTTCCCAGGGTGAAGCTTTCTTT.